The following is a T cell receptor beta chain sequence with its context. The target antigen is unknown. The data were obtained in a study of shared clonotypes between healthy human individuals. V was pared by 0 bases and J by 3 bases, with 6 bases between. The germline CDR1 and CDR2 sequences are MGHRA and YSYEKL. The CDR3 spans 13 residues. Study-wide results and limits: It was only blood that was sampled, and tissue repertoires likely differ. Shared across a few donors were 4% to 5% of the naive CD4 clonotypes.

Data came from immunoSEQ multiplex PCR; TCRdb stores just in-frame clones and leaves some out. The sample has some 2,000,000 clones, about 95% seen once; the top ten hold roughly 1%. CD45RO-negative cells were positively selected for CCR7, leaving out terminally differentiated effector memory CD45RA+ cells. This sequence joins TRBV4-1 and TRBJ2-7; D gene unclear. This TCR was recovered from a young man in good health. The sequenced sample was naive CD8+ T cells sorted from blood. The CDR3, as DNA: TGCGCCAGCAGCCAAGAAACCTACTACGAGCAGTACTTC. Its translation is CASSQETYYEQYF.